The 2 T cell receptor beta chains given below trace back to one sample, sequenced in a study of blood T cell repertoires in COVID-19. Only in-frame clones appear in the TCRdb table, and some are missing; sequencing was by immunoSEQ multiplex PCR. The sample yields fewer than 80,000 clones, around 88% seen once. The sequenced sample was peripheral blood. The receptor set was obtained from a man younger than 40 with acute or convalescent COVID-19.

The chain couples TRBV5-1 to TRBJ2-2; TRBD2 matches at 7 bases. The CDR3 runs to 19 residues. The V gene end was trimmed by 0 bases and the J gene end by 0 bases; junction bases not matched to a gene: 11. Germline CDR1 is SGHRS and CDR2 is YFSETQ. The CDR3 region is CASSLVSQPGRPNTGELFF. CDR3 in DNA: TGCGCCAGCAGCTTGGTGAGCCAGCCCGGGAGGCCGAACACCGGGGAGCTGTTTTTT.

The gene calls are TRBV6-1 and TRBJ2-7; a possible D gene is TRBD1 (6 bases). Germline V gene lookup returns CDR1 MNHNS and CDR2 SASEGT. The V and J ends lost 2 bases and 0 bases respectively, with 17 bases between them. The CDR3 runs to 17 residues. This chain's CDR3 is CASSEIRGGPSSYEQYF. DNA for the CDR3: TGTGCCAGCAGTGAAATCAGGGGCGGTCCCAGCTCCTACGAGCAGTACTTC.